This T cell receptor (beta chain) was captured by sequencing in a study of control samples from healthy donors and cancer patients. This clone was detected a few times. Assay used: immunoSEQ multiplex PCR; TCRdb lists only in-frame clones, some missing. The table records approximately 89,000 clones, approximately 89% of them present only once. The CDR3 covers 16 residues. Deletions cut 7 bases from V and 2 bases from J, with 18 bases between. Germline CDR1 LNHDA, CDR2 SQIVND (reference sequence). The chain is built from TRBV19 and TRBJ1-5; D might be TRBD1 (5 bases). Sequences were obtained from blood. The clonotype comes from a man between 25 and 39 years old in good health. This chain's CDR3 is CASTAPWGDGNQPQHF. The CDR3 DNA reads as TGTGCCAGTACCGCCCCCTGGGGGGACGGCAATCAGCCCCAGCATTTT. Drawing the rest from reference TRBV19 and TRBJ1-5, the complete variable domain is DGGITQSPKYLFRKEGQNVTLSCEQNLNHDAMYWYRQDPGQGLRLIYYSQIVNDFQKGDIAEGYSVSREKKESFPLTVTSAQKNPTAFYLCASTAPWGDGNQPQHFGDGTRLSIL.